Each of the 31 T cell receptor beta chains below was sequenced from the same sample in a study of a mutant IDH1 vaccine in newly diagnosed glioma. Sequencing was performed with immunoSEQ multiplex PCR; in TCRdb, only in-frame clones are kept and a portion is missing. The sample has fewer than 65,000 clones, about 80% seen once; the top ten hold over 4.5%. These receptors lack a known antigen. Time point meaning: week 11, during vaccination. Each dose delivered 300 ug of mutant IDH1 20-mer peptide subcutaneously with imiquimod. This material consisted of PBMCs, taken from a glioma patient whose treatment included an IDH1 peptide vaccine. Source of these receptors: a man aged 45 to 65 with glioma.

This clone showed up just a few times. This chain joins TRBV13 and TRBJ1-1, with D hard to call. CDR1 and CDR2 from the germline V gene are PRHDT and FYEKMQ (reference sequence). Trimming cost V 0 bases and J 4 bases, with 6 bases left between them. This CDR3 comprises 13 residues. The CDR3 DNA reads TGTGCCAGCAGCTTAGGGGTTGGCACTGAAGCTTTCTTT. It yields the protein CASSLGVGTEAFF.

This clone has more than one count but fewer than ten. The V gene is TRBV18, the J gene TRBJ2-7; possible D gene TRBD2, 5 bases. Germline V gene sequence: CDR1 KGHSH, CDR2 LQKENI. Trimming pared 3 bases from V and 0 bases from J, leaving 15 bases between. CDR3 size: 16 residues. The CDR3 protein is CASSPLGGTSSYEQYF. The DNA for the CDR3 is TGTGCCAGCTCACCCCTCGGAGGCACGAGCTCCTACGAGCAGTACTTC.

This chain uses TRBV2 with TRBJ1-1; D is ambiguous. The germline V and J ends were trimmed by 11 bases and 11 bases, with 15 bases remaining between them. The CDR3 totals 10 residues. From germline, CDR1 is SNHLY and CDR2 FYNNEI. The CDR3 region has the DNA TGTGCCGGCGGCGGGCCGAGGGCTTTCTTT. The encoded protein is CAGGGPRAFF.

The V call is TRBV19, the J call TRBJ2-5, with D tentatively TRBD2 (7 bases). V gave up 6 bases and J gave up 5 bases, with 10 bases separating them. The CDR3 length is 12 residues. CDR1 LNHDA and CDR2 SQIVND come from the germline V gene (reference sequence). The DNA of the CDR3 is TGTGCCAGTAGAGGGGGGGCGGAGACCCAGTACTTC. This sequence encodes CASRGGAETQYF.

Here the CDR3 DNA reads TGTGCCAGCAGTTACTCGACAGGGACTGGAAACACCATATATTTT. Amino acids: CASSYSTGTGNTIYF. The chain joins TRBV6-5 to TRBJ1-3; 7 bases agree with TRBD1. Germline-derived CDR1 and CDR2 are MNHEY and SVGAGI. V trimming: 0 bases; J trimming: 2 bases; junction bases outside the gene matches: 1. The CDR3 runs to 15 residues.

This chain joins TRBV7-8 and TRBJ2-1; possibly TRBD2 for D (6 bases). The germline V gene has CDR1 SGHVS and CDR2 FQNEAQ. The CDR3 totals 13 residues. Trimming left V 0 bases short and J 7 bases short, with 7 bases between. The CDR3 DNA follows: TGTGCCAGCAGCTTAGCGCGGGGAAATGAGCAGTTCTTC. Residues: CASSLARGNEQFF. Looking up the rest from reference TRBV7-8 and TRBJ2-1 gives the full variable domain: GAGVSQSPRYKVAKRGQDVALRCDPISGHVSLFWYQQALGQGPEFLTYFQNEAQLDKSGLPSDRFFAERPEGSVSTLKIQRTQQEDSAVYLCASSLARGNEQFFGPGTRLTVL.

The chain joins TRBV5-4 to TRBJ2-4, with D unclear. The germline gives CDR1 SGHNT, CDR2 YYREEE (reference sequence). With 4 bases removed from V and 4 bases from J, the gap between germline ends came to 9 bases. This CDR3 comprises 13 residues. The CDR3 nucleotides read TGTGCCAGCAGCCCCTGGCAGAAAAACATTCAGTACTTC. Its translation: CASSPWQKNIQYF. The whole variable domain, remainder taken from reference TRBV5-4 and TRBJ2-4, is ETGVTQSPTHLIKTRGQQVTLRCSSQSGHNTVSWYQQALGQGPQFIFQYYREEENGRGNFPPRFSGLQFPNYSSELNVNALELDDSALYLCASSPWQKNIQYFGAGTRLSVL.

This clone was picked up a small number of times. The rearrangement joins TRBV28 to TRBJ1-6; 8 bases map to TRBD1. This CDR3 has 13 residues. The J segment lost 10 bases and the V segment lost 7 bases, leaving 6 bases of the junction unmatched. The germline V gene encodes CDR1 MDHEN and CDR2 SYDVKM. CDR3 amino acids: CASIGQGGSPLHF. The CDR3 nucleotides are TGTGCCAGCATAGGACAGGGTGGGTCACCCCTCCACTTT.

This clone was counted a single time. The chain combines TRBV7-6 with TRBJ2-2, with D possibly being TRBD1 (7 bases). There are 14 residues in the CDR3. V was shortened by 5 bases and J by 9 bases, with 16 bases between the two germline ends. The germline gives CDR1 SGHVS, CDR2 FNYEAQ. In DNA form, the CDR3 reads TGTGCCAGCAGCCTGGGGACAGCGGGCTGGGAGCTGTTTTTT. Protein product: CASSLGTAGWELFF.

Here the CDR3 reads CSAPSGTEAFF. CDR3 nucleotides: TGCAGTGCCCCAAGTGGGACGGAAGCTTTCTTT. The rearrangement joins TRBV20-1 to TRBJ1-1, with TRBD1 as a possible D gene (5 bases). Germline CDR1 and CDR2: DFQATT and SNEGSKA (reference sequence). The CDR3 extends over 11 amino acids. V gave up 6 bases and J gave up 8 bases, with 13 bases separating them.

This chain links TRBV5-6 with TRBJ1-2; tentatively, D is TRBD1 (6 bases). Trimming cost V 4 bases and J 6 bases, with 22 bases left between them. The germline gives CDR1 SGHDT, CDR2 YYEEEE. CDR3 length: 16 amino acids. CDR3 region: CASSPPAGARTHGYTF. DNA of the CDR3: TGTGCCAGCAGCCCGCCCGCGGGGGCGCGCACCCATGGCTACACCTTC. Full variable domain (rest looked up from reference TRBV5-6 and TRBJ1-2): DAGVTQSPTHLIKTRGQQVTLRCSPKSGHDTVSWYQQALGQGPQFIFQYYEEEERQRGNFPDRFSGHQFPNYSSELNVNALLLGDSALYLCASSPPAGARTHGYTFGSGTRLTVV.

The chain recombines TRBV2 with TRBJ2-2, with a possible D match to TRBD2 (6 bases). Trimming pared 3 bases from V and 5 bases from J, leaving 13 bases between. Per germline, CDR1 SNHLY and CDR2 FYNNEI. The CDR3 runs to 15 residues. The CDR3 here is CASSDWGEVTGELFF. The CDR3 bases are TGTGCCAGCAGTGATTGGGGGGAGGTAACCGGGGAGCTGTTTTTT.

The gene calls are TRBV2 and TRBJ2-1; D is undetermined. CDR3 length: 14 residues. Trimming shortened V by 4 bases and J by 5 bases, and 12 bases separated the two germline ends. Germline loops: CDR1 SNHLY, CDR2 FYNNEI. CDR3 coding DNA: TGTGCCAGCAGTGCCATCACCATTAACAATGAGCAGTTCTTC. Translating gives CASSAITINNEQFF.

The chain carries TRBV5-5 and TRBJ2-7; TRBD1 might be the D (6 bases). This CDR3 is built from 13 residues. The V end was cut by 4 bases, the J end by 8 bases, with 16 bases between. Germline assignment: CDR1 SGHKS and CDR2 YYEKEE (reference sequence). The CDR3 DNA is TGTGCCAGCAGCGGATACAGGGTATTGCAGCAGTACTTC. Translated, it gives CASSGYRVLQQYF. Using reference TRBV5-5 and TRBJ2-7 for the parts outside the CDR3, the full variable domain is DAGVTQSPTHLIKTRGQQVTLRCSPISGHKSVSWYQQVLGQGPQFIFQYYEKEERGRGNFPDRFSARQFPNYSSELNVNALLLGDSALYLCASSGYRVLQQYFGPGTRLTVT.

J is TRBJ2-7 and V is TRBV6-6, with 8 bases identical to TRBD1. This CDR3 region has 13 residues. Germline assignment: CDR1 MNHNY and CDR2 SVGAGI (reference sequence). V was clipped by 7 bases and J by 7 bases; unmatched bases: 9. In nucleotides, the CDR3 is TGTGCCAGCACCTTTCAGGGGGCCGGGGAGCAGTACTTC. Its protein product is CASTFQGAGEQYF.

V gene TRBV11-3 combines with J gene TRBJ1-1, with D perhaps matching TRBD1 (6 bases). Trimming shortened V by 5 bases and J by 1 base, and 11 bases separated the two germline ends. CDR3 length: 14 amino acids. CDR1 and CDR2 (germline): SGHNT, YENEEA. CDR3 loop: CASSKDSRNTEAFF. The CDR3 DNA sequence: TGTGCCAGCAGCAAGGACAGCCGGAACACTGAAGCTTTCTTT. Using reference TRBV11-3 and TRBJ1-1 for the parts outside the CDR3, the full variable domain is EAGVVQSPRYKIIEKKQPVAFWCNPISGHNTLYWYLQNLGQGPELLIRYENEEAVDDSQLPKDRFSAERLKGVDSTLKIQPAELGDSAVYLCASSKDSRNTEAFFGQGTRLTVV.

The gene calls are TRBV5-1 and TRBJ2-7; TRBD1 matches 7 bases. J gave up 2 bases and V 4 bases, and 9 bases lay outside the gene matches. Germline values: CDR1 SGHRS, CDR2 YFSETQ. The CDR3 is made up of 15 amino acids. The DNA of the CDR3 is TGCGCCAGCAGCCTCACCGGGACAGCAGCCTACGAGCAGTACTTC. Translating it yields CASSLTGTAAYEQYF.

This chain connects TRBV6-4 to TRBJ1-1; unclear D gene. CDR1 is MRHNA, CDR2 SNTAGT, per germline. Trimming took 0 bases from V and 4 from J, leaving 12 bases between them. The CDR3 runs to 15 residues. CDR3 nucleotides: TGTGCCAGCAGTGACTCCGCTGAGGGTATCACTGAAGCTTTCTTT. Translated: CASSDSAEGITEAFF.

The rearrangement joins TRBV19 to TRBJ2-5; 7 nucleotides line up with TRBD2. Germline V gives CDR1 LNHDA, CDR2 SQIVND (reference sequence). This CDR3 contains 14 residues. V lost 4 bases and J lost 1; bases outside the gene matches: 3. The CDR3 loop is CASSTRGVQETQYF. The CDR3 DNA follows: TGTGCCAGTAGTACCCGGGGGGTCCAAGAGACCCAGTACTTC. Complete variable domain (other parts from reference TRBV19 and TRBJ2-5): DGGITQSPKYLFRKEGQNVTLSCEQNLNHDAMYWYRQDPGQGLRLIYYSQIVNDFQKGDIAEGYSVSREKKESFPLTVTSAQKNPTAFYLCASSTRGVQETQYFGPGTRLLVL.

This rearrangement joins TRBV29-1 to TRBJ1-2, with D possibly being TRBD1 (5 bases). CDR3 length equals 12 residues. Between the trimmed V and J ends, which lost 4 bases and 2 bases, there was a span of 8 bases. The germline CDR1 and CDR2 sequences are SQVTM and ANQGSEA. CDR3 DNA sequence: TGCAGCGTTGGACAGTCGAACTATGGCTACACCTTC. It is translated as CSVGQSNYGYTF. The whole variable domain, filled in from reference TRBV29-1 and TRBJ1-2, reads SAVISQKPSRDICQRGTSLTIQCQVDSQVTMMFWYRQQPGQSLTLIATANQGSEATYESGFVIDKFPISRPNLTFSTLTVSNMSPEDSSIYLCSVGQSNYGYTFGSGTRLTVV.

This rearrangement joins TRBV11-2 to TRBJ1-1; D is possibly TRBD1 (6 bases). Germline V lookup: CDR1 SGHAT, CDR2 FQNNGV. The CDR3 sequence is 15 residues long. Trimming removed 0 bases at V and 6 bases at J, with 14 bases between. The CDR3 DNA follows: TGTGCCAGCAGCTTAGAAGGGGGGCTAGGTGCTGAAGCTTTCTTT. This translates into CASSLEGGLGAEAFF.

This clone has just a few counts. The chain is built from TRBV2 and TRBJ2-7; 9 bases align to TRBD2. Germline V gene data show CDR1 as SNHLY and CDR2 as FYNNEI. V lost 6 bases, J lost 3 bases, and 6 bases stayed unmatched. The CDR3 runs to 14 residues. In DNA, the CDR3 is TGTGCCAGCAGCGGTAGCGGGGGATTCTACGAGCAGTACTTC. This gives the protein CASSGSGGFYEQYF.

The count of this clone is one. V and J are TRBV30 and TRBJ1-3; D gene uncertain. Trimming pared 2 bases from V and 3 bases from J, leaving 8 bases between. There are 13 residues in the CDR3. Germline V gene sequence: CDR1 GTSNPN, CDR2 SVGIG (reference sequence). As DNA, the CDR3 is TGTGCCTGGAGTCCCCCATATGGAAACACCATATATTTT. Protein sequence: CAWSPPYGNTIYF.

The CDR3 protein is CASSQSSGTGAFDQPQHF. The CDR3, as DNA: TGTGCCAGCTCTCAGTCGTCGGGGACAGGGGCGTTTGATCAGCCCCAGCATTTT. J is TRBJ1-5 and V is TRBV18; 10 bases are a match to TRBD1. This CDR3 region has 18 residues. V lost 6 bases and J lost 5; bases outside the gene matches: 16. Germline loops: CDR1 KGHSH, CDR2 LQKENI.

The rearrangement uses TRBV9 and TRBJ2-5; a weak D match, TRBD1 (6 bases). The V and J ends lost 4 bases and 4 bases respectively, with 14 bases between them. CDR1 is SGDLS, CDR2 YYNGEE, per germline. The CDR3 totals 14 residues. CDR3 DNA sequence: TGTGCCAGCAGCCGGAGACAGGAGCCAGAGACCCAGTACTTC. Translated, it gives CASSRRQEPETQYF.

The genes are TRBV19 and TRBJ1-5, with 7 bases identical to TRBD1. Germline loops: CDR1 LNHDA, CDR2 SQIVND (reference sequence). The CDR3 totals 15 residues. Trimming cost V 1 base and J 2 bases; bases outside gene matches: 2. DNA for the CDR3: TGTGCCAGTAGTATAGGACAGGGAGGCAATCAGCCCCAGCATTTT. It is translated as CASSIGQGGNQPQHF.

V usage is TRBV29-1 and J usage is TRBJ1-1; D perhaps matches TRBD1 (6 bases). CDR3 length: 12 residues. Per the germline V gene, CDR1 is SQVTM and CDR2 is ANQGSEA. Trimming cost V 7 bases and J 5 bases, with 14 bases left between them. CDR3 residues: CSAGGRGTEAFF. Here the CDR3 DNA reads TGCAGCGCGGGAGGGAGGGGGACTGAAGCTTTCTTT.

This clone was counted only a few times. CDR3 bases: TGTGCCAGCCTGGACAGGGTTGATGAAAAACTGTTTTTT. It is translated as CASLDRVDEKLFF. The chain recombines TRBV6-1 with TRBJ1-4, with 8 bases identical to TRBD1. After removal of 8 bases from V and 6 bases from J, the junction contained 5 bases not matched to a gene. Looked up from germline, CDR1 is MNHNS and CDR2 is SASEGT. CDR3 size: 13 residues.

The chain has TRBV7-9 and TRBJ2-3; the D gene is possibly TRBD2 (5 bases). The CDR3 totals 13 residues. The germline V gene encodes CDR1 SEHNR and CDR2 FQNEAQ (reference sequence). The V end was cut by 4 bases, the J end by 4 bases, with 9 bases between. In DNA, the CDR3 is TGTGCCAGCAGCTCCGCCGGGGCAGATACGCAGTATTTT. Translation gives CASSSAGADTQYF.

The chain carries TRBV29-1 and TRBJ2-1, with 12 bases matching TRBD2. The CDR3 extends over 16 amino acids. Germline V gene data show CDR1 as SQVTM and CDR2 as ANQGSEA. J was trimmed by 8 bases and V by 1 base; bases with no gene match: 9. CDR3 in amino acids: CSVEGASGRAMDEQFF. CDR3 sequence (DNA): TGCAGCGTTGAAGGGGCTAGCGGGAGGGCCATGGATGAGCAGTTCTTC.

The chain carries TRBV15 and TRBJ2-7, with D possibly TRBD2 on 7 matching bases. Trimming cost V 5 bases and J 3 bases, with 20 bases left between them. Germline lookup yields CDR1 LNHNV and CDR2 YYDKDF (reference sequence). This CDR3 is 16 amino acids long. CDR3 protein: CATSRERGGRSYEQYF. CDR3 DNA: TGTGCCACCAGCCGGGAGAGGGGGGGTCGGAGCTACGAGCAGTACTTC.